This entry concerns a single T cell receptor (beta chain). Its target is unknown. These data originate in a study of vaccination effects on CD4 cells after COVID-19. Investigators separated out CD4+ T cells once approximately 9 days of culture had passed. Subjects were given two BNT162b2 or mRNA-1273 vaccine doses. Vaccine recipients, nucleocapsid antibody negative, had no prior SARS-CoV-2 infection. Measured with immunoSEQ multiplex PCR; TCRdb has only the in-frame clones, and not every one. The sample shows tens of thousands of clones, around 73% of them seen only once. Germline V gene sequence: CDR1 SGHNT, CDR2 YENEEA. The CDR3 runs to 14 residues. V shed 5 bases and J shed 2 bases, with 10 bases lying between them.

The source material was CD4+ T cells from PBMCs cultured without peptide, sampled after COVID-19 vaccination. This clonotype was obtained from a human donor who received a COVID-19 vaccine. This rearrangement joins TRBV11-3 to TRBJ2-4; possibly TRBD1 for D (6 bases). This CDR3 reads CASSRGGTKNIQYF. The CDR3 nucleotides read TGTGCCAGCAGCCGAGGGGGTACCAAAAACATTCAGTACTTC.